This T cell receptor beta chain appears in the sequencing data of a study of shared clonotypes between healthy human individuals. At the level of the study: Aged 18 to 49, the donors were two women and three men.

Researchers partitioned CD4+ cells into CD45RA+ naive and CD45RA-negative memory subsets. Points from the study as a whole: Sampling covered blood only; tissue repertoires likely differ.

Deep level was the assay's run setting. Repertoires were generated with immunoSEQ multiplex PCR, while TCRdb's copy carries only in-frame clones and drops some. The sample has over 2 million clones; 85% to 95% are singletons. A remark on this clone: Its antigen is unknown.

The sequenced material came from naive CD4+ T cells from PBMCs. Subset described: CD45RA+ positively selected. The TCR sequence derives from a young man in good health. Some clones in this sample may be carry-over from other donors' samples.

The CDR3 spells CASSPRAGLVGEQYF. The CDR3 DNA follows: TGCGCCAGCAGCCCTCGGGCGGGACTAGTGGGCGAGCAGTACTTC. The chain couples TRBV4-1 to TRBJ2-7; 8 bases align to TRBD2. The CDR3 has 15 amino acids. Trimming took 4 bases from V and 6 from J; bases not matched to a gene: 11. Germline V gene data show CDR1 as MGHRA and CDR2 as YSYEKL.